These T cell receptor beta chains were read from a single sample in a study of identifying expanded T cells in peripheral blood. TCRdb's table, derived via immunoSEQ multiplex PCR, lists solely in-frame clones and lacks some. The repertoire has roughly 92,000 clones, approximately 90% of them found once; the top ten carry 15% to 20%. The sequencing input was blood. The receptors originated from a person aged 18-69 years in good health. CDR3s include the opening cysteine and the closing phenylalanine or tryptophan. A D gene is named only where the DNA matches it firmly. Clone size is shown for a subset of rows, as once, few, many or a class of expanded clone.

>-|TRBJ1-1|TRBV18|few|14
CASSPQGLETEAFF
TGTGCCAGCTCACCTCAGGGGCTTGAGACTGAAGCTTTCTTT
>TRBD2|TRBJ2-5|TRBV7-2|-|15
CASSLGLAGVETQYF
TGTGCCAGCAGCTTAGGACTAGCGGGGGTGGAGACCCAGTACTTC
>TRBD1|TRBJ1-2|TRBV19|-|16
CASSIGQGAHPYGYTF
TGTGCCAGTAGTATAGGACAGGGGGCGCATCCGTATGGCTACACCTTC
>-|TRBJ1-6|TRBV28|-|17
CASTDGQTSSYNSPLHF
TGTGCCAGCACGGACGGGCAGACTAGCTCCTATAATTCACCCCTCCACTTT
>-|TRBJ2-7|TRBV30|-|15
CAWSGQHLGGIEQYF
TGTGCCTGGAGTGGACAGCACCTTGGGGGGATCGAGCAGTACTTC
>-|TRBJ1-2|TRBV13|-|17
CASSLRQTRGNGYGYTF
TGTGCCAGCAGCTTACGGCAAACCAGGGGTAATGGGTATGGCTACACCTTC
>-|TRBJ2-2|TRBV18|-|16
CASSRGAQANTGELFF
TGTGCCAGCTCACGGGGGGCGCAAGCGAACACCGGGGAGCTGTTTTTT
>-|TRBJ2-2|TRBV28|-|16
CASSLAGAGDTGELFF
TGTGCCAGCAGTTTAGCAGGGGCCGGGGACACCGGGGAGCTGTTTTTT
>TRBD1|TRBJ1-2|TRBV2|-|17
CASSGLDRVRDLGGYTF
TGTGCCAGCAGTGGACTTGACAGGGTTAGGGACCTCGGTGGCTACACCTTC
>-|TRBJ1-1|TRBV5-1|-|15
CASSPGRGLNTEAFF
TGCGCCAGCAGCCCCGGAAGGGGCCTGAACACTGAAGCTTTCTTT
>-|TRBJ1-1|TRBV11-3|-|13
CASSLYMNTEAFF
TGTGCCAGCAGCTTATATATGAACACTGAAGCTTTCTTT
>-|TRBJ1-4|TRBV25-1|-|15
CASSELGATNEKLFF
TGTGCCAGCAGTGAATTGGGGGCAACTAATGAAAAACTGTTTTTT
>TRBD1|TRBJ1-5|TRBV6-1|-|15
CASSASGQGDQPQHF
TGTGCCAGCAGTGCTTCGGGACAGGGAGATCAGCCCCAGCATTTT
>-|TRBJ1-3|TRBV11-2|-|15
CASSLPGERGNTIYF
TGTGCCAGCAGCTTGCCGGGCGAGCGAGGAAACACCATATATTTT
>TRBD2|TRBJ2-7|TRBV4-2|-|18
CASSLPPTSGGAEYEQYF
TGTGCCAGCAGCCTTCCTCCTACTAGCGGGGGGGCCGAGTACGAGCAGTACTTC
>-|TRBJ1-2|TRBV9|-|13
CASSTDSNYGYTF
TGTGCCAGCAGCACCGACAGTAACTATGGCTACACCTTC
>TRBD1|TRBJ2-3|TRBV4-1|-|14
CASSRDRGTDTQYF
TGCGCCAGCAGCCGGGACAGGGGCACAGATACGCAGTATTTT
>TRBD1|TRBJ2-1|TRBV4-3|-|15
CASSQVGTGNHEQFF
TGCGCCAGCAGCCAAGTGGGGACAGGGAATCATGAGCAGTTCTTC
>-|TRBJ2-2|TRBV15|-|17
CATSSPPGRLHTGELFF
TGTGCCACCAGCAGTCCCCCCGGGCGTCTGCACACCGGGGAGCTGTTTTTT
>TRBD1|TRBJ1-4|TRBV30|-|16
CAWTTGTGGTNEKLFF
TGTGCCTGGACTACCGGGACAGGGGGGACTAATGAAAAACTGTTTTTT
>TRBD2|TRBJ2-5|TRBV4-2|-|13
CASSLSREEGQYF
TGTGCCAGCAGCTTATCTCGGGAGGAGGGCCAGTACTTC
>-|TRBJ1-2|TRBV4-3|-|14
CASSQDRSNYGYTF
TGCGCCAGCAGCCAAGACAGGTCTAACTATGGCTACACCTTC
>TRBD1|TRBJ1-2|TRBV7-9|-|15
CASSSSGGEYYGYTF
TGTGCCAGCAGCTCTTCAGGGGGAGAATACTATGGCTACACCTTC
>TRBD1|TRBJ1-6|TRBV30|-|15
CAWSYRGIDNSPLHF
TGTGCCTGGAGTTACAGGGGGATAGATAATTCACCCCTCCACTTT
>-|TRBJ2-7|TRBV7-2|-|14
CASSDRMRSYEQYF
TGTGCCAGCAGCGATCGCATGCGCTCCTACGAGCAGTACTTC
>-|TRBJ1-2|TRBV9|once|13
CASGPEPDGGYTF
TGTGCCAGCGGCCCTGAACCCGACGGTGGCTACACCTTC
>-|TRBJ2-3|TRBV9|-|13
CASSPDLTDTQYF
TGTGCCAGCAGCCCAGACCTCACAGATACGCAGTATTTT
>TRBD1|TRBJ1-2|TRBV9|-|14
CASSVMTGLSGYTF
TGTGCCAGCAGCGTGATGACAGGGCTATCTGGCTACACCTTC
>-|TRBJ2-7|TRBV28|-|14
CASSLWATSYEQYF
TGTGCCAGCAGTTTATGGGCTACCTCCTACGAGCAGTACTTC
>-|TRBJ1-2|TRBV7-9|-|13
CASSLVRGGGYTF
TGTGCCAGCAGCTTAGTTAGGGGCGGTGGCTACACCTTC
>TRBD1|TRBJ1-5|TRBV18|few|14
CASSTGGPNQPQHF
TGTGCCAGCTCAACAGGGGGCCCCAATCAGCCCCAGCATTTT
>TRBD1|TRBJ1-2|TRBV30|-|12
CVTGSLDYGYTF
TGTGTGACAGGGAGTCTGGACTATGGCTACACCTTC
>-|TRBJ2-7|TRBV14|-|14
CASSQAGNRNEQYF
TGTGCCAGCAGCCAAGCAGGGAATCGGAACGAGCAGTACTTC
>TRBD2|TRBJ2-5|TRBV7-2|-|13
CATVAGGRETQYF
TGTGCCACCGTAGCGGGGGGACGGGAGACCCAGTACTTC
>-|TRBJ1-1|TRBV18|-|16
CASSPRTTRTKTEAFF
TGTGCCAGCTCACCCCGAACGACAAGGACCAAAACTGAAGCTTTCTTT
>-|TRBJ2-7|TRBV4-3|-|16
CASSPNTGTAAGEQYF
TGCGCCAGCAGCCCGAACACCGGGACGGCAGCGGGCGAGCAGTACTTC
>-|TRBJ2-1|TRBV5-8|-|12
CASSLLRDEQFF
TGTGCCAGCAGCTTGTTAAGGGATGAGCAGTTCTTC
>-|TRBJ1-6|TRBV4-1|-|16
CASSQAPPKGNSPLHF
TGCGCCAGCAGCCAAGCGCCTCCGAAAGGGAATTCACCCCTCCACTTT
>-|TRBJ2-6|TRBV27|-|12
CASSIGANVLTF
TGTGCCAGCAGTATAGGGGCCAACGTCCTGACTTTC
>-|TRBJ2-5|TRBV13|-|15
CASSQGGTSQETQYF
TGTGCCAGCAGCCAGGGCGGGACTTCACAGGAGACCCAGTACTTC
>TRBD1|TRBJ2-1|TRBV19|few|21
CASTLQGSARGSNTVENEQFF
TGTGCCAGTACCCTCCAGGGTTCGGCCAGGGGGTCCAATACCGTAGAGAATGAGCAGTTCTTC
>-|TRBJ2-3|TRBV18|-|13
CASSPASTDTQYF
TGTGCCAGCTCACCGGCTAGCACAGATACGCAGTATTTT
>-|TRBJ1-2|TRBV7-8|-|15
CASSLGDGGPYGYTF
TGTGCCAGCAGCTTAGGGGACGGAGGGCCCTATGGCTACACCTTC
>TRBD1|TRBJ1-3|TRBV10-2|-|14
CASSQGAFGNTIYF
TGCGCCAGCAGTCAGGGGGCTTTTGGAAACACCATATATTTT
>TRBD1|TRBJ2-7|TRBV19|-|14
CASSLWTGTGEQYF
TGTGCCAGTAGTCTTTGGACAGGGACGGGGGAGCAGTACTTC
>TRBD2|TRBJ2-1|TRBV4-2|-|16
CASSQEARGGYNEQFF
TGTGCCAGCAGCCAAGAGGCTCGGGGGGGTTACAATGAGCAGTTCTTC
>-|TRBJ2-7|TRBV6-5|-|14
CASSPQSMGYEQYF
TGTGCCAGCAGTCCCCAGAGCATGGGGTACGAGCAGTACTTC
>TRBD1|TRBJ1-1|TRBV18|-|15
CASSRAGTANTEAFF
TGTGCCAGCTCACGCGCCGGGACAGCTAACACTGAAGCTTTCTTT
>-|TRBJ2-7|TRBV9|-|15
CASSVRQGSSYEQYF
TGTGCCAGCAGCGTAAGGCAGGGGTCCTCCTACGAGCAGTACTTC
>-|TRBJ1-4|TRBV11-2|-|16
CASSLKWRVGEEKLFF
TGTGCCAGCAGCTTAAAATGGAGGGTGGGCGAAGAAAAACTGTTTTTT
>TRBD2|TRBJ2-3|TRBV7-2|once|15
CASSFPLSGADTQYF
TGTGCCAGCAGCTTCCCCCTTAGCGGGGCAGATACGCAGTATTTT
>-|TRBJ2-1|TRBV5-6|-|17
CASTPGVGGPLYNEQFF
TGTGCCAGCACCCCCGGGGTCGGGGGGCCCCTCTACAATGAGCAGTTCTTC
>-|TRBJ1-3|TRBV7-2|-|16
CASSLEVVRAGNTIYF
TGTGCCAGCAGCTTAGAAGTGGTCAGGGCCGGAAACACCATATATTTT
>-|TRBJ1-2|TRBV2|-|15
CASRAGTSLSYGYTF
TGTGCCAGCAGGGCCGGGACATCCTTGTCCTATGGCTACACCTTC
>-|TRBJ1-5|TRBV7-2|-|15
CASSLAQGLYQPQHF
TGTGCCAGCAGCTTAGCGCAGGGTTTGTACCAGCCCCAGCATTTT